The entry that follows covers one TCR beta chain sequence. This sample is part of a study of CD8+ T cells in alopecia areata. Across the study: Treated patients received oral tofacitinib, 5 to 10 mg twice daily.

Germline assignment: CDR1 SGHTA and CDR2 FQGNSA. The trim removed 5 bases at V and 2 bases at J, leaving 2 bases unmatched. This CDR3 spans 13 amino acids. After isolation, RNA underwent reverse transcription to generate cDNA as the sequencing template. Produced via immunoSEQ multiplex PCR; TCRdb's table is partial and in-frame only. This sample has fewer than 150,000 clones, with roughly two fifths found just once. The clonotype originates from a human donor with alopecia areata. Sequenced: CD4+ T cells sorted from blood. The chain carries TRBV7-2 and TRBJ1-2; 7 bases are shared with TRBD1. CDR3 loop: CASSKDRNYGYTF. In DNA form, the CDR3 reads TGTGCCAGCAGCAAGGACAGGAACTATGGCTACACCTTC. The complete variable domain, with remaining parts taken from reference TRBV7-2 and TRBJ1-2, reads GAGVSQSPSNKVTEKGKDVELRCDPISGHTALYWYRQSLGQGLEFLIYFQGNSAPDKSGLPSDRFSAERTGGSVSTLTIQRTQQEDSAVYLCASSKDRNYGYTFGSGTRLTVV.